These 5 T cell receptor beta chains were sequenced from one sample in a study of shared clonotypes between healthy human individuals. Here immunoSEQ multiplex PCR was the method, and the copy in TCRdb shows in-frame clones only, minus some. The table has roughly 2,500,000 clones, over 85% seen once. The sample consisted of naive CD4+ T cells from PBMCs. Described subset: CD45RA+ positively selected. These receptors were taken from a young man in good health. Some clones in this sample may be carry-over from other donors' samples.

V and J are TRBV9 and TRBJ2-5; possible D gene TRBD1, 5 bases. The better agreement between TRBJ2-7 and the DNA end casts doubt on the J call. Per the germline V gene, CDR1 is SGDLS and CDR2 is YYNGEE. This CDR3 comprises 15 residues. The DNA of the CDR3 is TGTGCCAGCAGCGTAGCGGCAGGGTATGGCCACGAGCAGTACTTC. Its protein is CASSVAAGYGHEQYF.

The chain couples TRBV5-5 to TRBJ1-5, with TRBD1 matching over 11 bases. Per the germline V gene, CDR1 is SGHKS and CDR2 is YYEKEE (reference sequence). The CDR3 runs to 16 residues. V was pared by 0 bases and J by 7 bases, with 6 bases of the junction left unmatched. The CDR3 is CASSLGGQGVGQPQHF. CDR3 nucleotide sequence: TGTGCCAGCAGCTTGGGGGGACAGGGGGTAGGACAGCCCCAGCATTTT.

The DNA for the CDR3 is TGTGCCAGCAGCTTGTCTGGCACAAGAAACTATGGCTACACCTTC. Translation gives CASSLSGTRNYGYTF. The gene calls are TRBV5-4 and TRBJ1-2; D unclear. The CDR3 is 15 residues long. The germline V gene has CDR1 SGHNT and CDR2 YYREEE (reference sequence). V lost 1 base and J 2 bases, leaving 12 bases between the germline ends.

This sequence joins TRBV5-4 and TRBJ2-2, with 9 nucleotides matching TRBD1. V lost 0 bases and J lost 4; bases outside the gene matches: 4. The CDR3 is made up of 16 amino acids. Germline V gives CDR1 SGHNT, CDR2 YYREEE (reference sequence). The CDR3 loop is CASSLGVTGGTGELFF. CDR3 DNA: TGTGCCAGCAGCTTGGGGGTGACAGGGGGCACCGGGGAGCTGTTTTTT.

This clone was recorded once. Other DNA sequences from this sample encode an identical CDR3 as well. This chain uses TRBV28 with TRBJ2-7, with 7 bases lining up with TRBD1. The junction had 5 bases not matched to a gene; V was cut back by 8 bases and J by 4 bases. CDR1 is MDHEN and CDR2 is SYDVKM in the germline V gene. The CDR3 is 12 residues long. CDR3 loop: CASRDRAYEQYF. The CDR3 coding sequence is TGTGCCAGCCGGGACAGAGCTTACGAGCAGTACTTC. Full variable domain (outside the CDR3, taken from reference TRBV28 and TRBJ2-7): DVKVTQSSRYLVKRTGEKVFLECVQDMDHENMFWYRQDPGLGLRLIYFSYDVKMKEKGDIPEGYSVSREKKERFSLILESASTNQTSMYLCASRDRAYEQYFGPGTRLTVT.